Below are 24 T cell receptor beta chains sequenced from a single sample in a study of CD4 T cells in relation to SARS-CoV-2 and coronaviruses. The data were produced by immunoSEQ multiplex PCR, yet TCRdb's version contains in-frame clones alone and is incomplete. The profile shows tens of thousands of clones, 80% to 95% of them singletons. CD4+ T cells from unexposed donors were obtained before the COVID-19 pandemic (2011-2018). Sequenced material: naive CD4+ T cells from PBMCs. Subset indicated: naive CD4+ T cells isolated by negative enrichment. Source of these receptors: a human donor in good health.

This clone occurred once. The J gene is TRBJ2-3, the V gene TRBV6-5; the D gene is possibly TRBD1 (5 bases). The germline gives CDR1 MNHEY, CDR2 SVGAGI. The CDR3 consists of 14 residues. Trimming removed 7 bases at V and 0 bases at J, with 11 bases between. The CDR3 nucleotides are TGTGCCAGCAACACAGGAACAAGCACAGATACGCAGTATTTT. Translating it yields CASNTGTSTDTQYF.

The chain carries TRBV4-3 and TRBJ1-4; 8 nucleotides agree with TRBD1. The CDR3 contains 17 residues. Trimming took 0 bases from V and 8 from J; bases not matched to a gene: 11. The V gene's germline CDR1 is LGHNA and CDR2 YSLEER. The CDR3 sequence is CASSQDLDLDRDEKLFF. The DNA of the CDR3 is TGCGCCAGCAGCCAAGATCTCGATTTGGACAGGGACGAAAAACTGTTTTTT.

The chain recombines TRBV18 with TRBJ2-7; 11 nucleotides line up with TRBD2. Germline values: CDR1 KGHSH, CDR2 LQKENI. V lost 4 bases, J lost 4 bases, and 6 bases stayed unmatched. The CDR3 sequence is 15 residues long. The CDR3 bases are TGTGCCAGCTCACACGGGACTAGCGGAAGATACGAGCAGTACTTC. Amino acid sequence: CASSHGTSGRYEQYF. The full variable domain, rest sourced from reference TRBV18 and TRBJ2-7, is NAGVMQNPRHLVRRRGQEARLRCSPMKGHSHVYWYRQLPEEGLKFMVYLQKENIIDESGMPKERFSAEFPKEGPSILRIQQVVRGDSAAYFCASSHGTSGRYEQYFGPGTRLTVT.

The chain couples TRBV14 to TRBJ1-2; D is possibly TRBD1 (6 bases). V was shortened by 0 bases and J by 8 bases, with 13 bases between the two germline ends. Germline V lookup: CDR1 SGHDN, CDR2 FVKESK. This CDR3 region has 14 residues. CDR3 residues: CASSQEWGRGGYTF. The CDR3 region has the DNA TGTGCCAGCAGCCAAGAATGGGGGCGCGGGGGCTACACCTTC.

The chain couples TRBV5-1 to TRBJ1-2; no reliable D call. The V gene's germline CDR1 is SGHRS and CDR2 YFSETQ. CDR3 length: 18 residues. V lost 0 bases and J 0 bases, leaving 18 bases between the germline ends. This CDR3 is CASSLVVGTKTSNYGYTF. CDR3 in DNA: TGCGCCAGCAGCTTGGTGGTGGGAACTAAGACCTCTAACTATGGCTACACCTTC. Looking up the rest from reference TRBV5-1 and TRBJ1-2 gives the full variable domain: KAGVTQTPRYLIKTRGQQVTLSCSPISGHRSVSWYQQTPGQGLQFLFEYFSETQRNKGNFPGRFSGRQFSNSRSEMNVSTLELGDSALYLCASSLVVGTKTSNYGYTFGSGTRLTVV.

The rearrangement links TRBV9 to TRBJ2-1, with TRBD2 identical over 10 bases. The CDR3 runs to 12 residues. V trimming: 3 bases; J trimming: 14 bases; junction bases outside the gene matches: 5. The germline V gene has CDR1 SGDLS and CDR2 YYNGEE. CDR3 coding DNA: TGTGCCAGCAGCGGGACTAGCGGTTTTAAGTTCTTC. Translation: CASSGTSGFKFF.

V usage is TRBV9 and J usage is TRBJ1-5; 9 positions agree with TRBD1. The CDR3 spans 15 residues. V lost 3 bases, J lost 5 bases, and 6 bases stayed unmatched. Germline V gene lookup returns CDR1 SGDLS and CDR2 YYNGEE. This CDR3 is CASSAGQGLDQPQHF. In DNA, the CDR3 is TGTGCCAGCAGCGCCGGACAGGGGCTCGATCAGCCCCAGCATTTT. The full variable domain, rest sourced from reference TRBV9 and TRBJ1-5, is DSGVTQTPKHLITATGQRVTLRCSPRSGDLSVYWYQQSLDQGLQFLIQYYNGEERAKGNILERFSAQQFPDLHSELNLSSLELGDSALYFCASSAGQGLDQPQHFGDGTRLSIL.

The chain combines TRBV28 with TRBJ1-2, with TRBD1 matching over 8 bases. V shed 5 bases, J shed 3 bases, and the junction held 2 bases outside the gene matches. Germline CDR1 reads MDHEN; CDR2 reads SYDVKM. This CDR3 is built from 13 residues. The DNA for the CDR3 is TGTGCCAGCAGTCCAGGGGGCGACTATGGCTACACCTTC. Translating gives CASSPGGDYGYTF.

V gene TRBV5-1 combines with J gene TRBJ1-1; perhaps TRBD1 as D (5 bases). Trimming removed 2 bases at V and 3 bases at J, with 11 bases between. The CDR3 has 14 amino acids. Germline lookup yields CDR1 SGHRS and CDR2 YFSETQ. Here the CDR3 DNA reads TGCGCCAGCAGCTTCGGGGCGTTCGACACTGAAGCTTTCTTT. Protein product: CASSFGAFDTEAFF.

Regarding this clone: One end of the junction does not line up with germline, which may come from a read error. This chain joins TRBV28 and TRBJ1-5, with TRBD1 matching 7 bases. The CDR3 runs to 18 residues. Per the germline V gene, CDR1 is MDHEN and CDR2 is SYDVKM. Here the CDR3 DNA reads TGTGCCAGCCGTTTCTGGGTGAGGGGGCGGGGGCTATATCAGCCCCAGCATTTT. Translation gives CASRFWVRGRGLYQPQHF. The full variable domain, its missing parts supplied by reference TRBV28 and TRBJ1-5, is DVKVTQSSRYLVKRTGEKVFLECVQDMDHENMFWYRQDPGLGLRLIYFSYDVKMKEKGDIPEGYSVSREKKERFSLILESASTNQTSMYLCASRFWVRGRGLYQPQHFGDGTRLSIL.

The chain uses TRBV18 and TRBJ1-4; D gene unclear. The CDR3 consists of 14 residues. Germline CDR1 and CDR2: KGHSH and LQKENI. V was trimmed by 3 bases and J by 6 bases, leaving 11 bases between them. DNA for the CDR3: TGTGCCAGCTCACCCAACGAGGGCCATGAAAAACTGTTTTTT. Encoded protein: CASSPNEGHEKLFF.

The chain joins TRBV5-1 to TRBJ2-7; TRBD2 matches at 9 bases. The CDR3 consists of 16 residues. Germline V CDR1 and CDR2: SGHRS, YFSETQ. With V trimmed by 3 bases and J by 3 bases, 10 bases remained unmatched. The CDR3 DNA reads TGCGCCAGCAGCTCCAATCTGCGGCGGGGGGGCTACGAGCAGTACTTC. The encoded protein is CASSSNLRRGGYEQYF.

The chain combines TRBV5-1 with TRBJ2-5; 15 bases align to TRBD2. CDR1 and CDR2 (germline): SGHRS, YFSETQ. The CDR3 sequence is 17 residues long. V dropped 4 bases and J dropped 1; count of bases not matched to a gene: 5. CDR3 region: CASSPRTSGRAQETQYF. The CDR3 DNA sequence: TGCGCCAGCAGCCCCCGGACTAGCGGGAGGGCCCAAGAGACCCAGTACTTC. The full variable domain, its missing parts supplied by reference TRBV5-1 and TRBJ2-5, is KAGVTQTPRYLIKTRGQQVTLSCSPISGHRSVSWYQQTPGQGLQFLFEYFSETQRNKGNFPGRFSGRQFSNSRSEMNVSTLELGDSALYLCASSPRTSGRAQETQYFGPGTRLLVL.

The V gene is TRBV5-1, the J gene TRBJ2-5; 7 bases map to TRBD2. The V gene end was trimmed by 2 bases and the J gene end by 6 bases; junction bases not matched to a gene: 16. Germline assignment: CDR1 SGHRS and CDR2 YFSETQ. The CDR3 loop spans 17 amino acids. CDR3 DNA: TGCGCCAGCAGCTTAGAATATGGAGCGGGACCATCTAAGACCCAGTACTTC. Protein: CASSLEYGAGPSKTQYF.

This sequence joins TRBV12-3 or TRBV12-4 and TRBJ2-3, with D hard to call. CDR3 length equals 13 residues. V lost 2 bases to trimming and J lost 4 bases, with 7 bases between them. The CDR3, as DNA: TGTGCCAGCAGTTTAATTGGCCCAGATACGCAGTATTTT. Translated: CASSLIGPDTQYF.

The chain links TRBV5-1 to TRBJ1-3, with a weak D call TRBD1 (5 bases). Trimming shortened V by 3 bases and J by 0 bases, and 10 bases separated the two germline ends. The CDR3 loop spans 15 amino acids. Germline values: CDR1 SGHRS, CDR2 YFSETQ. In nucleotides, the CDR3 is TGCGCCAGCAGCTCGGACACCCGCTCTGGAAACACCATATATTTT. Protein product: CASSSDTRSGNTIYF.

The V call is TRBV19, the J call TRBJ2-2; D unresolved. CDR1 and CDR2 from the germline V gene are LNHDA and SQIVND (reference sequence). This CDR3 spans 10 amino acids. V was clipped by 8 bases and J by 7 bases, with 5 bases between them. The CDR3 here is CASGYGELFF. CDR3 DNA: TGTGCCAGTGGGTACGGGGAGCTGTTTTTT.

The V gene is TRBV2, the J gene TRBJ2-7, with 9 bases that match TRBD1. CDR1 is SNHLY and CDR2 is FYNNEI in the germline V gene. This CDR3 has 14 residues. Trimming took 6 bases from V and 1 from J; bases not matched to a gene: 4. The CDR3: CASRTGTGSYEQYF. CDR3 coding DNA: TGTGCCAGCAGAACCGGGACAGGGTCCTACGAGCAGTACTTC. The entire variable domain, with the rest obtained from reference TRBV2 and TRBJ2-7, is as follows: EPEVTQTPSHQVTQMGQEVILRCVPISNHLYFYWYRQILGQKVEFLVSFYNNEISEKSEIFDDQFSVERPDGSNFTLKIRSTKLEDSAMYFCASRTGTGSYEQYFGPGTRLTVT.

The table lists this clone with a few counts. In nucleotides, the CDR3 is TGTGCCAGCTCACCGCGGACAGGCGCTAACTATGGCTACACCTTC. Its protein is CASSPRTGANYGYTF. The chain carries TRBV18 and TRBJ1-2; 7 bases line up with TRBD1. Germline-derived CDR1 and CDR2 are KGHSH and LQKENI. The CDR3 is 15 amino acids. V lost 3 bases, J lost 0 bases, and 4 bases stayed unmatched.

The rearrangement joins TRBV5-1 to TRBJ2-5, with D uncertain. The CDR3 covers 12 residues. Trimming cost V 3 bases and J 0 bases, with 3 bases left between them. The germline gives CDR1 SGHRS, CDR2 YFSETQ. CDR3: CASSWNQETQYF. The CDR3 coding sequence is TGCGCCAGCAGCTGGAACCAAGAGACCCAGTACTTC. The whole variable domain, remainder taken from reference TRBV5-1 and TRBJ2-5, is KAGVTQTPRYLIKTRGQQVTLSCSPISGHRSVSWYQQTPGQGLQFLFEYFSETQRNKGNFPGRFSGRQFSNSRSEMNVSTLELGDSALYLCASSWNQETQYFGPGTRLLVL.

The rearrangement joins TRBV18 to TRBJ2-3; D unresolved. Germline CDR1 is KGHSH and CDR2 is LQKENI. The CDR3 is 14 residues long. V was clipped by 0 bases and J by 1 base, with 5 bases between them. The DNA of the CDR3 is TGTGCCAGCTCACCACCGAGCGGCACAGATACGCAGTATTTT. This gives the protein CASSPPSGTDTQYF.

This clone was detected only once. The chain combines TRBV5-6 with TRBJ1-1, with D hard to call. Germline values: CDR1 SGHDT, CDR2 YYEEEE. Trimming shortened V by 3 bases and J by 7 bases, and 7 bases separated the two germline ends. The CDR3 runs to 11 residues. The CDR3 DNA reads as TGTGCCAGCAGCTCTTACGGTGAAGCTTTCTTT. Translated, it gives CASSSYGEAFF.

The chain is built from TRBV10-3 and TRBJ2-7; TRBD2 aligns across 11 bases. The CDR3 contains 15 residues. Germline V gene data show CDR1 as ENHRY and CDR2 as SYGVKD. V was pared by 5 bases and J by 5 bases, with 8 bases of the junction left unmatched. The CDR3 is CAISKTSGNTDEQYF. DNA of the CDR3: TGTGCCATCAGTAAGACTAGCGGGAACACCGACGAGCAGTACTTC.

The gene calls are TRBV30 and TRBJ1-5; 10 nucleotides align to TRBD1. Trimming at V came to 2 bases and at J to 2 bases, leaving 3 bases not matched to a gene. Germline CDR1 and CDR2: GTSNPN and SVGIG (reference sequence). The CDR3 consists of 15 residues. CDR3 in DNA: TGTGCCTGGAGTAGGGGGACAGGGGGCAATCAGCCCCAGCATTTT. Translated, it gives CAWSRGTGGNQPQHF. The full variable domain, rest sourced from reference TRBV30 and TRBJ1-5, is SQTIHQWPATLVQPVGSPLSLECTVEGTSNPNLYWYRQAAGRGLQLLFYSVGIGQISSEVPQNLSASRPQDRQFILSSKKLLLSDSGFYLCAWSRGTGGNQPQHFGDGTRLSIL.